This T cell receptor (beta chain) appears in the sequencing data of a study of blood T cell repertoires in COVID-19. Looking at the study overall: Whether acute or convalescent, the COVID-19 samples came from the United States, Italy and Spain. T cells, B-cell-depleted T cells, or PBMCs provided the cDNA or gDNA that served as material.

Sequencing was performed with immunoSEQ multiplex PCR; in TCRdb, only in-frame clones are kept and a portion is missing. The sample comprises over 120,000 clones, approximately 89% of which are singletons, and around 1.5% rests with the top ten. Germline loops: CDR1 LNHDA, CDR2 SQIVND (reference sequence). J was trimmed by 4 bases and V by 6 bases; bases with no gene match: 6. The CDR3 totals 14 residues. The TCR comes from a human donor in a cohort sampled during active COVID-19. The chain joins TRBV19 to TRBJ1-3; 7 nucleotides agree with TRBD1. The sequenced sample consisted of peripheral blood. In DNA, the CDR3 is TGTGCCAGTAGACCGCGGGACAGAGGAAACACCATATATTTT. This translates into CASRPRDRGNTIYF.